This TCR beta chain was found in a study of T cells in Graves' hyperthyroidism and ophthalmopathy. Study in general: Before any treatment, at initial diagnosis, peripheral blood was collected.

This CDR3 spans 13 amino acids. The germline V gene encodes CDR1 SGHAT and CDR2 FQNNGV. V lost 1 base, J lost 5 bases, and 7 bases lay in between. General study results and limits: Most expanded thyroid clonotypes above 0.001 also appeared in blood. Patients with ophthalmopathy were separated from those with stable hyperthyroidism by a 13 V-J model.

This clonotype showed up many times. Antigen unknown. It was RNA transcripts that yielded the amplified TCR beta CDR3 regions. Initially, a first-round RT-PCR of the TCR CDR3 employed the HTBI primer set. TCRdb redid the calling of the multiplex PCR reads with MiXCR, one entry per CDR3 protein. The top ten hold around 7.7% of the sample, which has approximately 400,000 distinct CDR3 sequences, 15% to 19% seen once. Fresh peripheral blood, 8 to 10 ml, was the source of the PBMCs. The TCR sequence derives from a woman aged 18-30 years with Graves' hyperthyroidism. Sample: blood. The V call is TRBV11-2, the J call TRBJ2-3; D is uncertain. As DNA, the CDR3 is TGTGCCAGCAGCTTAGGGTCCCTAGATACGCAGTATTTT. This gives the protein CASSLGSLDTQYF.